These 14 T cell receptor beta chains originate from one sample sequenced in a study of neoadjuvant anti-PD-1 for oral cavity cancer. Data came from immunoSEQ multiplex PCR; TCRdb stores just in-frame clones and leaves some out. The sample yields approximately 9,400 clones, just over 65% seen once. Time point meaning: after neoadjuvant nivolumab, at surgical resection. The sample here was PBMCs, taken after nivolumab (anti-PD-1) treatment. The receptors stem from a person between 40 and 80 years old with oral cavity squamous cell carcinoma.

The chain couples TRBV29-1 to TRBJ2-7, with 8 bases aligning to TRBD1. The CDR3 length is 14 residues. In germline, CDR1 is SQVTM, CDR2 ANQGSEA. The V gene end was trimmed by 2 bases and the J gene end by 5 bases; junction bases not matched to a gene: 8. The CDR3 region is CSVEQWSGGHEQYF. The CDR3 DNA reads as TGCAGCGTTGAACAATGGTCAGGGGGCCACGAGCAGTACTTC.

The chain uses TRBV27 and TRBJ2-5; the D is unclear. V dropped 5 bases and J dropped 4 bases, with 11 bases sitting between them. CDR1 MNHEY and CDR2 SMNVEV come from the germline V gene (reference sequence). The CDR3 has 13 residues. The chain's CDR3 is CASSPAISETQYF. The CDR3 DNA reads TGTGCCAGCAGTCCAGCCATCTCAGAGACCCAGTACTTC.

The rearrangement links TRBV6-6 to TRBJ2-5; the D gene is possibly TRBD1 (6 bases). The CDR3 totals 16 residues. The germline gives CDR1 MNHNY, CDR2 SVGAGI (reference sequence). V lost 2 bases and J 7 bases, leaving 20 bases between the germline ends. The CDR3, as DNA: TGTGCCAGCAGTTACGGGGGAGACGGTAGCAGGGGGACCCAGTACTTC. It codes for CASSYGGDGSRGTQYF.

This rearrangement joins TRBV21-1 to TRBJ1-5. TRBV21-1 is shown as a pseudogene. The CDR3 is made up of 16 amino acids. In nucleotides, the CDR3 is TGTGCCAGCGGCCCCTCGAGGGCAGGGTTCAATCAGCCCCAGCATTTT. It codes for CASGPSRAGFNQPQHF.

This clone was counted between two and nine times. The rearrangement joins TRBV7-9 to TRBJ1-3, with 8 positions matching TRBD1. This CDR3 comprises 14 residues. Germline trimming cut 7 bases from V and 2 bases from J; bases unmatched to any gene: 4. Germline lookup yields CDR1 SEHNR and CDR2 FQNEAQ (reference sequence). The CDR3 is CASNDRGPGNTIYF. In nucleotides, the CDR3 is TGTGCCAGCAACGACAGGGGCCCTGGAAACACCATATATTTT.

The rearrangement joins TRBV5-1 to TRBJ1-5; TRBD1 aligns across 7 bases. CDR1 SGHRS and CDR2 YFSETQ come from the germline V gene. With V trimmed by 2 bases and J by 0 bases, 5 bases remained unmatched. This CDR3 is 16 amino acids long. CDR3 loop: CASSFRDSNSNQPQHF. The CDR3, as DNA: TGCGCCAGCAGCTTCCGGGACAGCAATAGCAATCAGCCCCAGCATTTT.

This clone was seen a few times. V usage is TRBV10-3 and J usage is TRBJ1-6; TRBD1 aligns across 7 bases. V dropped 2 bases and J dropped 5; count of bases not matched to a gene: 0. Germline lookup yields CDR1 ENHRY and CDR2 SYGVKD. The CDR3 is 14 amino acids. CDR3 sequence reads: CAISEGQDNSPLHF. Here the CDR3 DNA reads TGTGCCATCAGTGAGGGACAGGATAATTCACCCCTCCACTTT.

This chain connects TRBV10-2 to TRBJ1-4, with no clear D. Trimming cost V 8 bases and J 1 base, with 11 bases left between them. This CDR3 has 14 amino acids. In germline, CDR1 is WSHSY, CDR2 SAAADI. CDR3 DNA sequence: TGCGCCAGCGTTCGACGGTTAACTAATGAAAAACTGTTTTTT. This encodes CASVRRLTNEKLFF.

This clone was seen only once. The chain is built from TRBV10-1 and TRBJ1-1; TRBD1 aligns across 7 bases. The germline V gene encodes CDR1 WNHNN and CDR2 SYGVQD (reference sequence). V lost 6 bases, J lost 5 bases, and 6 bases stayed unmatched. The CDR3 totals 13 residues. The CDR3 protein is CASREGAWTEAFF. CDR3 coding DNA: TGCGCCAGCAGGGAGGGGGCATGGACTGAAGCTTTCTTT.

In nucleotides, the CDR3 is TGTGCCAGCAGCTTAAGGGGTGGAAGCACAGATACGCAGTATTTT. Its protein product is CASSLRGGSTDTQYF. V is TRBV7-3 and J is TRBJ2-3; no clear D. V lost 1 base and J lost 0, with 8 bases in between. Germline V gives CDR1 SGHTA, CDR2 FQGTGA. The CDR3 spans 15 residues.

The chain employs TRBV29-1 and TRBJ1-1, with D perhaps TRBD1 (6 bases). The V end was cut by 7 bases, the J end by 4 bases, with 10 bases between. CDR1 SQVTM and CDR2 ANQGSEA come from the germline V gene. This CDR3 is built from 11 residues. The CDR3 here is CSARGGTEAFF. The CDR3 coding sequence is TGCAGCGCCAGGGGCGGCACTGAAGCTTTCTTT. Full variable domain (missing parts from reference TRBV29-1 and TRBJ1-1): SAVISQKPSRDICQRGTSLTIQCQVDSQVTMMFWYRQQPGQSLTLIATANQGSEATYESGFVIDKFPISRPNLTFSTLTVSNMSPEDSSIYLCSARGGTEAFFGQGTRLTVV.

The rearrangement joins TRBV6-1 to TRBJ2-1; D may match TRBD1 or TRBD2 (6 bases each). Germline loops: CDR1 MNHNS, CDR2 SASEGT. CDR3 size: 15 residues. V was pared by 4 bases and J by 1 base, with 11 bases between. Here the CDR3 reads CASSALGGSYNEQFF. The CDR3 coding sequence is TGTGCCAGCAGTGCTTTAGGGGGGTCCTACAATGAGCAGTTCTTC.

J is TRBJ2-4 and V is TRBV7-2; no reliable D call. Deletions cut 1 base from V and 0 bases from J, with 13 bases between. The germline V gene encodes CDR1 SGHTA and CDR2 FQGNSA. This CDR3 comprises 17 residues. The CDR3, as DNA: TGTGCCAGCAGCTTAGATATACGGGCAAGAGCCAAAAACATTCAGTACTTC. This translates into CASSLDIRARAKNIQYF.

This chain's CDR3 is CAWTSGRRQYF. CDR3 nucleotides: TGTGCCTGGACTAGCGGGAGGAGGCAGTATTTT. The chain recombines TRBV30 with TRBJ2-3; 11 bases align to TRBD2. Germline CDR1 GTSNPN, CDR2 SVGIG (reference sequence). V shed 4 bases and J 11 bases; nucleotides not matched to a gene: 2. The CDR3 sequence is 11 residues long.